A selection of T cell receptor beta chains follows, all from one sample in a study of blood T cell repertoires in COVID-19. The table came from immunoSEQ multiplex PCR; TCRdb's copy has only in-frame clones and leaves some out. Among roughly 420,000 clones, around 87% were seen once, and the ten largest hold approximately 0.96%. Sequencing was done on a sample of PBMCs or T cells enriched from blood (not recorded which). Source of these receptors: a woman aged 25 to 39 with acute COVID-19. The CDR3 runs from the conserved cysteine through the conserved F or W. D genes are given only for firm matches. Size is stated for part of the rows, as once, few or many counts, or as a class when the clone is expanded.

TRBJ1-4,NA,TRBD1,TRBV5-1,CASSLDRGNEKLFF
TRBJ1-1,NA,TRBD1,TRBV28,CASSSIQGAGGKAFF
TRBJ2-1,NA,TRBD2,TRBV6-2/TRBV6-3,CASSYPRTSGLNYNEQFF
TRBJ2-7,NA,NA,TRBV9,CASSPGLLSYEQYF
TRBJ1-2,NA,NA,TRBV24-1,CATSDDLLGGYTF
TRBJ1-3,once,TRBD1,TRBV3-1/TRBV3-2,CASSQRGTGLSGNTIYF
TRBJ2-7,NA,NA,TRBV2,CASGGLSSGEQYF
TRBJ1-2,NA,NA,TRBV5-1,CASSPTDRLYGYTF
TRBJ1-1,NA,NA,TRBV2,CASSQPSRGTEAFF
TRBJ1-1,NA,NA,TRBV18,CASSPPGGMDEAFF
TRBJ1-4,NA,TRBD1,TRBV9,CASSPYDRANEKLFF
TRBJ1-6,NA,NA,TRBV19,CASNSGWSSPLHF
TRBJ1-2,NA,TRBD1,TRBV5-4,CASSATGGGGYTF
TRBJ2-7,NA,NA,TRBV7-3,CASSLSGQDSEQYF
TRBJ2-5,once,NA,TRBV7-9,CASSLGQAIQETQYF
TRBJ1-4,NA,NA,TRBV7-2,CASSLGGSEKLFF
TRBJ1-1,NA,NA,TRBV19,CASLRGTLVEAFF
TRBJ1-1,NA,TRBD1,TRBV7-6,CASSLALGGHNTEAFF
TRBJ1-1,NA,NA,TRBV28,CASSPQEKNTEAFF
TRBJ2-3,few,TRBD1,TRBV6-1,CASSDQTGADTQYF